Below are 31 T cell receptor beta chains sequenced from a single sample in a study of spatial heterogeneity in lung cancer. TCRdb reprocessed the 5' RACE reads with MiXCR, giving one entry per CDR3 protein. The data contain roughly 120,000 distinct CDR3 sequences, about 12% of them singletons. Time point defined: blood at routine non-recurrence follow-up after resection. Whole RNA obtained from tumor, nontumor lung or frozen PBMC underwent sequencing without sorting. The input for sequencing was PBMCs, taken at follow-up. The receptors were gathered from a male donor with early-stage non-small cell lung cancer.

The gene calls are TRBV28 and TRBJ2-3, with 9 bases matching TRBD2. The germline CDR1 and CDR2 sequences are MDHEN and SYDVKM. There are 15 residues in the CDR3. The V gene end was trimmed by 11 bases and the J gene end by 4 bases; junction bases not matched to a gene: 13. CDR3 protein: CASLPQRGVADTQYF. The CDR3 nucleotides read TGTGCCTCTCTTCCGCAGCGGGGGGTGGCAGATACGCAGTATTTT.

This clonotype was detected ten times or more. The chain has TRBV20-1 and TRBJ2-2, with D hard to call. The CDR3 consists of 15 residues. The germline V gene encodes CDR1 DFQATT and CDR2 SNEGSKA (reference sequence). V dropped 5 bases and J dropped 5 bases, with 18 bases sitting between them. CDR3 coding DNA: TGCAGTGCTCCAAAGGGTGGCAGGCCAACCGGGGAGCTGTTTTTT. Translation gives CSAPKGGRPTGELFF.

This clonotype appeared a few times. J is TRBJ2-3 and V is TRBV20-1; 7 nucleotides match TRBD2. V dropped 6 bases and J dropped 1; count of bases not matched to a gene: 10. The CDR3 is made up of 15 amino acids. The germline V gene has CDR1 DFQATT and CDR2 SNEGSKA (reference sequence). The CDR3 DNA reads as TGCAGTGCCACTCACGGCGGGGGTGGCACAGATACGCAGTATTTT. The encoded protein is CSATHGGGGTDTQYF.

The J gene is TRBJ2-7, the V gene TRBV5-1; TRBD1 agrees at 7 bases. The CDR3 has 16 residues. Looked up from germline, CDR1 is SGHRS and CDR2 is YFSETQ. The J segment lost 2 bases and the V segment lost 2 bases, leaving 10 bases of the junction unmatched. The CDR3 protein is CASSFIEGGPTYEQYF. The DNA for the CDR3 is TGCGCCAGCAGCTTTATAGAAGGGGGCCCGACCTACGAGCAGTACTTC.

The V and J genes are TRBV2 and TRBJ1-5; 7 bases align to TRBD1. After removal of 7 bases from V and 0 bases from J, the junction contained 9 bases not matched to a gene. CDR1 is SNHLY, CDR2 FYNNEI, per germline. This CDR3 contains 16 residues. The chain's CDR3 is CASTKDRSFSNQPQHF. CDR3 DNA sequence: TGTGCCAGCACGAAGGACAGGAGCTTTAGCAATCAGCCCCAGCATTTT.

This chain connects TRBV12-3 or TRBV12-4 to TRBJ1-4; no reliable D call. This CDR3 is 14 amino acids long. Trimming shortened V by 1 base and J by 5 bases, and 8 bases separated the two germline ends. CDR3 sequence reads: CASSLEGVNEKLFF. The CDR3 DNA reads as TGTGCCAGCAGTTTAGAGGGAGTAAATGAAAAACTGTTTTTT.

This clonotype was detected ten times or more. The chain employs TRBV28 and TRBJ1-2, with D uncertain. The length of the CDR3 is 12 residues. The germline V gene has CDR1 MDHEN and CDR2 SYDVKM. V lost 3 bases and J 5 bases, leaving 7 bases between the germline ends. In DNA form, the CDR3 reads TGTGCCAGCAGTTTCGGACGGTATGGCTACACCTTC. Amino acids: CASSFGRYGYTF.

This clonotype was found many times. This chain joins TRBV5-1 and TRBJ2-5, with 9 bases aligning to TRBD1. The junction had 10 bases not matched to a gene; V was cut back by 4 bases and J by 3 bases. CDR3 length: 16 residues. Germline CDR1 SGHRS, CDR2 YFSETQ. CDR3 in DNA: TGCGCCAGCAGCCCGAACAGGGGGCGCGGAGAAGAGACCCAGTACTTC. It specifies CASSPNRGRGEETQYF.

This clonotype was detected many times. The V gene is TRBV10-3, the J gene TRBJ2-3; 8 nucleotides line up with TRBD1. This CDR3 contains 13 residues. The junction had 7 bases not matched to a gene; V was cut back by 2 bases and J by 12 bases. From germline, CDR1 is ENHRY and CDR2 SYGVKD. The CDR3 DNA reads as TGTGCCATCAGTGAGCAATGGACAGGGTCACAGTATTTT. It translates to CAISEQWTGSQYF.

The chain couples TRBV10-1 to TRBJ2-1; 11 bases are a match to TRBD2. Germline V gives CDR1 WNHNN, CDR2 SYGVQD (reference sequence). Trimming cost V 5 bases and J 4 bases; bases outside gene matches: 7. The length of the CDR3 is 16 residues. This CDR3 is CASSPLSSGGYNEQFF. As DNA, the CDR3 is TGCGCCAGCAGTCCCCTGTCTAGCGGGGGGTACAATGAGCAGTTCTTC.

This clonotype was observed at least ten times. This rearrangement joins TRBV7-9 to TRBJ2-7; a weak D match, TRBD1 (6 bases). V was cut by 4 bases and J by 0 bases, with 16 bases left in between. The CDR3 is 16 amino acids. Looked up from germline, CDR1 is SEHNR and CDR2 is FQNEAQ (reference sequence). In DNA form, the CDR3 reads TGTGCCAGCAGCTCCCCGTTGTCGACAGGCTCCTACGAGCAGTACTTC. This encodes CASSSPLSTGSYEQYF.

This chain joins TRBV4-2 and TRBJ1-4; 9 positions agree with TRBD1. The V segment lost 2 bases and the J segment 6 bases; nucleotides outside the gene matches: 4. CDR3 length equals 15 residues. Germline CDR1 reads LGHNA; CDR2 reads YNFKEQ. The chain's CDR3 is CASSQNRDRDEKLFF. The DNA for the CDR3 is TGTGCCAGCAGCCAAAACCGGGACAGGGATGAAAAACTGTTTTTT.

The gene calls are TRBV7-8 and TRBJ2-3; no clear D. Germline V lookup: CDR1 SGHVS, CDR2 FQNEAQ. The length of the CDR3 is 15 residues. Trimming removed 0 bases at V and 0 bases at J, with 7 bases between. The CDR3 loop is CASSLAQRSTDTQYF. The CDR3 DNA follows: TGTGCCAGCAGCTTAGCGCAGCGTAGCACAGATACGCAGTATTTT. The full variable domain, completed using reference TRBV7-8 and TRBJ2-3, is GAGVSQSPRYKVAKRGQDVALRCDPISGHVSLFWYQQALGQGPEFLTYFQNEAQLDKSGLPSDRFFAERPEGSVSTLKIQRTQQEDSAVYLCASSLAQRSTDTQYFGPGTRLTVL.

The chain couples TRBV6-5 to TRBJ2-1; D may be TRBD2 (6 bases). Between the trimmed V and J ends, which lost 4 bases and 7 bases, there was a span of 17 bases. Germline V gene lookup returns CDR1 MNHEY and CDR2 SVGAGI. The CDR3 runs 15 residues. CDR3 in DNA: TGTGCCAGCAGTTCCTCAACCCTCGCGGGAAATGAGCAGTTCTTC. Encoded protein: CASSSSTLAGNEQFF.

This clonotype came up many times. The chain recombines TRBV27 with TRBJ1-2; possible D gene TRBD1, 6 bases. CDR1 is MNHEY, CDR2 SMNVEV, per germline (reference sequence). Trimming removed 9 bases at V and 4 bases at J, with 21 bases between. The length of the CDR3 is 15 residues. The CDR3 sequence is CASRTRGPGGYGYTF. CDR3 nucleotides: TGTGCCAGTCGCACGCGGGGGCCGGGGGGCTATGGCTACACCTTC.

There are a few counts of this clonotype. The V and J genes are TRBV28 and TRBJ2-3; D gene uncertain. The CDR3 has 11 amino acids. The germline V gene has CDR1 MDHEN and CDR2 SYDVKM. The V end lost 6 bases, the J end lost 5 bases, and 6 bases lay between the germline ends. CDR3 amino acids: CASRGGDTQYF. Written as DNA, the CDR3 is TGTGCCAGCAGGGGCGGAGATACGCAGTATTTT.

V is TRBV7-9 and J is TRBJ2-5; 10 bases align to TRBD1. CDR3 size: 15 residues. Germline CDR1 is SEHNR and CDR2 is FQNEAQ (reference sequence). V gave up 5 bases and J gave up 5 bases; unmatched junction bases: 8. The CDR3 sequence: CASSQTGGSVETQYF. Here the CDR3 DNA reads TGTGCCAGCAGCCAGACAGGGGGCTCTGTGGAGACCCAGTACTTC.

Only a few counts were recorded for this clonotype. The rearrangement joins TRBV5-5 to TRBJ2-2; a weak D match, TRBD2 (5 bases). The germline V gene has CDR1 SGHKS and CDR2 YYEKEE (reference sequence). Deletions cut 4 bases from V and 0 bases from J, with 13 bases between. The CDR3 has 16 residues. This CDR3 reads CASSQSDGANTGELFF. CDR3 DNA: TGTGCCAGCAGCCAAAGTGACGGGGCGAACACCGGGGAGCTGTTTTTT.

This clonotype was recorded many times. The chain employs TRBV19 and TRBJ2-1; 8 bases align to TRBD1. The CDR3 is made up of 16 amino acids. The V and J ends lost 1 base and 9 bases, in that order; junction bases with no gene match: 11. Germline-derived CDR1 and CDR2 are LNHDA and SQIVND (reference sequence). Written as DNA, the CDR3 is TGTGCCAGTAGTATAGTAGGACAGGGCTCGTTGGGTGAGCAGTTCTTC. This encodes CASSIVGQGSLGEQFF.

There are a few counts of this clonotype. V gene TRBV25-1 combines with J gene TRBJ1-5; D is unclear. From germline, CDR1 is MGHDK and CDR2 SYGVNS. Trimming shortened V by 6 bases and J by 3 bases, and 6 bases separated the two germline ends. The CDR3 covers 12 residues. The CDR3 DNA follows: TGTGCCAGCAGCGAGAACAATCAGCCCCAGCATTTT. This sequence encodes CASSENNQPQHF.

The chain links TRBV6-6 to TRBJ1-3, with 9 bases identical to TRBD1. CDR3 length: 16 amino acids. Germline V CDR1 and CDR2: MNHNY, SVGAGI (reference sequence). The junction had 7 bases not matched to a gene; V was cut back by 7 bases and J by 0 bases. The chain's CDR3 is CASNQQGASSGNTIYF. The CDR3 coding sequence is TGTGCCAGCAACCAACAGGGGGCGAGCTCTGGAAACACCATATATTTT.

This clonotype was counted many times. The rearrangement joins TRBV29-1 to TRBJ2-1; perhaps TRBD1 as D (6 bases). CDR3 length equals 17 residues. The V end lost 6 bases, the J end lost 0 bases, and 21 bases lay between the germline ends. Germline CDR1 and CDR2: SQVTM and ANQGSEA. CDR3 nucleotides: TGCAGCGTGAAAACAGAGGGGGATTTTTACTCCTACAATGAGCAGTTCTTC. It is translated as CSVKTEGDFYSYNEQFF.

The gene calls are TRBV7-2 and TRBJ2-7; 10 positions match TRBD1. This CDR3 is built from 14 residues. Germline-derived CDR1 and CDR2 are SGHTA and FQGNSA. J was trimmed by 5 bases and V by 1 base; bases with no gene match: 2. For the CDR3, the DNA is TGTGCCAGCAGCTTAGGACAGGGGGCCCACGAGCAGTACTTC. Amino acid sequence: CASSLGQGAHEQYF.

This clonotype was seen repeatedly, ten times or more. The chain recombines TRBV7-9 with TRBJ2-7; 8 bases map to TRBD1. This CDR3 region has 13 residues. Trimming cost V 3 bases and J 5 bases; bases outside gene matches: 3. Germline CDR1 is SEHNR and CDR2 is FQNEAQ (reference sequence). CDR3 residues: CASSFLQGDEQYF. CDR3 bases: TGTGCCAGCAGCTTCTTACAGGGGGACGAGCAGTACTTC.

This clonotype was seen a handful of times. This sequence joins TRBV7-2 and TRBJ1-2; 7 nucleotides agree with TRBD1. The CDR3 is 14 amino acids. Per the germline V gene, CDR1 is SGHTA and CDR2 is FQGNSA. V was clipped by 5 bases and J by 4 bases; unmatched bases: 7. The CDR3 sequence: CASSPRQGPYGYTF. In DNA, the CDR3 is TGTGCCAGCAGCCCAAGACAGGGTCCCTATGGCTACACCTTC. Using reference TRBV7-2 and TRBJ1-2 for the parts outside the CDR3, the full variable domain is GAGVSQSPSNKVTEKGKDVELRCDPISGHTALYWYRQSLGQGLEFLIYFQGNSAPDKSGLPSDRFSAERTGGSVSTLTIQRTQQEDSAVYLCASSPRQGPYGYTFGSGTRLTVV.

This clonotype was observed a handful of times. The V call is TRBV28, the J call TRBJ1-5; possibly TRBD1 for D (6 bases). Germline loops: CDR1 MDHEN, CDR2 SYDVKM. V was clipped by 6 bases and J by 3 bases, with 15 bases between them. This CDR3 has 15 residues. The CDR3 here is CASRAQQGYNQPQHF. The CDR3 coding sequence is TGTGCCAGCAGAGCCCAACAGGGATACAATCAGCCCCAGCATTTT.

This clonotype has at least ten counts. The J gene is TRBJ1-4, the V gene TRBV25-1; D is possibly TRBD1 (6 bases). Germline V lookup: CDR1 MGHDK, CDR2 SYGVNS. This CDR3 spans 16 amino acids. V gave up 3 bases and J gave up 5 bases, with 16 bases separating them. In DNA form, the CDR3 reads TGTGCCAGCAGTGAGGGCAGCAGGGGCGTCAATGAAAAACTGTTTTTT. Translating gives CASSEGSRGVNEKLFF.

V and J are TRBV5-4 and TRBJ2-7, with D possibly being TRBD2 (5 bases). The CDR3 loop spans 15 amino acids. From germline, CDR1 is SGHNT and CDR2 YYREEE (reference sequence). V was trimmed by 4 bases and J by 0 bases, leaving 14 bases between them. The CDR3 sequence: CASSPDFQSSYEQYF. The CDR3 region has the DNA TGTGCCAGCAGCCCGGACTTTCAAAGCTCCTACGAGCAGTACTTC.

This clonotype was recorded many times. The V and J genes are TRBV18 and TRBJ2-3; 8 bases match TRBD2. The CDR3 consists of 16 residues. V gave up 1 base and J gave up 0 bases; unmatched junction bases: 3. Germline assignment: CDR1 KGHSH and CDR2 LQKENI. The CDR3 region is CASSPLQRGSTDTQYF. CDR3 coding DNA: TGTGCCAGCTCACCACTCCAGCGGGGGAGCACAGATACGCAGTATTTT.

This clonotype has at least ten counts. This rearrangement joins TRBV10-3 to TRBJ2-6, with D perhaps TRBD1 or TRBD2 (5 bases each). In germline, CDR1 is ENHRY, CDR2 SYGVKD. The CDR3 is 17 amino acids. The V and J ends lost 3 bases and 0 bases respectively, with 12 bases between them. DNA for the CDR3: TGTGCCATCAGTGAAATGGGACGCAGCTCTGGGGCCAACGTCCTGACTTTC. Amino acids: CAISEMGRSSGANVLTF.

This chain links TRBV28 with TRBJ1-5; D gene ambiguous. CDR3 length: 13 amino acids. Trimming removed 11 bases from V and 2 bases from J, with 13 bases in between. CDR1 is MDHEN, CDR2 SYDVKM, per germline. In DNA form, the CDR3 reads TGTGCCGCCGGGCCCTTGGGCAATCAGCCCCAGCATTTT. Translated: CAAGPLGNQPQHF.